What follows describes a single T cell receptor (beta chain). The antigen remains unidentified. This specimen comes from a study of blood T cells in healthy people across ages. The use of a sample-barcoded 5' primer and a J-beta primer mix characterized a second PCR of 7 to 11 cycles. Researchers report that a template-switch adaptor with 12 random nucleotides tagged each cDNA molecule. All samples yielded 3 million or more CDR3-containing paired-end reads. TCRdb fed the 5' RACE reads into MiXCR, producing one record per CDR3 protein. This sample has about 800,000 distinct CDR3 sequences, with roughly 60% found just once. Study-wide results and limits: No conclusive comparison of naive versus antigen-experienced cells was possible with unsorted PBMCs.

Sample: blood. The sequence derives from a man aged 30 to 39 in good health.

In DNA, the CDR3 is TGCGCCAGCAGCTTGGCCGGGACAGGGTCTGGCTACACCTTC. Translation gives CASSLAGTGSGYTF. This chain links TRBV5-1 with TRBJ1-2; TRBD1 matches 9 bases. Per the germline V gene, CDR1 is SGHRS and CDR2 is YFSETQ. The CDR3 runs to 14 residues. V trimming: 0 bases; J trimming: 7 bases; junction bases outside the gene matches: 4.